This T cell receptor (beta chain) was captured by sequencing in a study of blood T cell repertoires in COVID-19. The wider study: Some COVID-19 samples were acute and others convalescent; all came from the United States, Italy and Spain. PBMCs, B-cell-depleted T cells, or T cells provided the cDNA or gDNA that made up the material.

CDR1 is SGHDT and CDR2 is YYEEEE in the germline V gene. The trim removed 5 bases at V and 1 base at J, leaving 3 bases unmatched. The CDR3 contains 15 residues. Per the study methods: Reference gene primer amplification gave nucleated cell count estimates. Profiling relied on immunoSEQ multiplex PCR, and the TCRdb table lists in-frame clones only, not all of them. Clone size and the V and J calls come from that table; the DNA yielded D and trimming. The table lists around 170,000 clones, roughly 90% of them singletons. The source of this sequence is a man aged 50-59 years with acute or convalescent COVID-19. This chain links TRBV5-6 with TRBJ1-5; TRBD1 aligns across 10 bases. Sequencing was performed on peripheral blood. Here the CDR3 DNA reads TGTGCCAGCAGTAGACAGGGGGCGAGCAATCAGCCCCAGCATTTT. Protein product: CASSRQGASNQPQHF.